This TCR beta chain was captured in a study of neoadjuvant anti-PD-1 for oral cavity cancer. Background on the study: Patients without progression received a fourth nivolumab dose around day 43, then surgical resection on days 50-56.

PBMC libraries mostly used about 490 ng of input genomic DNA, with six replicates per sample. The data were produced by immunoSEQ multiplex PCR, yet TCRdb's version contains in-frame clones alone and is incomplete. Among 65,000 to 70,000 clones listed, 86% were seen once. Sample time point: after neoadjuvant nivolumab, at surgical resection. Analysis of PBMCs was direct, with no culture step. CDR3 length: 14 amino acids. Germline V gene data show CDR1 as MNHNS and CDR2 as SASEGT. The V gene lost 10 bases and the J gene lost 2 bases, with 15 bases spanning the gap. The TCR was taken from a person between 40 and 80 years old with oral cavity squamous cell carcinoma. The sample was PBMCs, taken after nivolumab (anti-PD-1) treatment. This chain links TRBV6-1 with TRBJ1-3; TRBD1 might be the D (6 bases). The CDR3 nucleotides read TGTGCCACCAGACTACAGGGCGCTGGAAACACCATATATTTT. Translating it yields CATRLQGAGNTIYF.